This T cell receptor (beta chain) originates from a study of blood T cell repertoires in COVID-19. This table comes from immunoSEQ multiplex PCR, and its TCRdb copy is limited to in-frame clones, with some not included. The sample yields 290,000 or so clones, approximately 82% seen once. Recruitment covered some 25 US areas and drew participants whose ages spanned 18 to 89 years. The CDR3 has 14 amino acids. CDR1 GTSNPN and CDR2 SVGIG come from the germline V gene (reference sequence). The V gene lost 2 bases and the J gene lost 1 base, with 12 bases spanning the gap. Sequencing was done on a sample of PBMCs or T cells enriched from blood (not recorded which). This receptor was taken from a man between 40 and 49 years old who had been exposed to COVID-19. The chain combines TRBV30 with TRBJ2-7; the D gene is possibly TRBD1 (6 bases). CDR3: CAWSMVGGSYEQYF. The DNA of the CDR3 is TGTGCCTGGAGTATGGTAGGGGGATCCTACGAGCAGTACTTC. The variable domain in full, with the rest retrieved from reference TRBV30 and TRBJ2-7, is SQTIHQWPATLVQPVGSPLSLECTVEGTSNPNLYWYRQAAGRGLQLLFYSVGIGQISSEVPQNLSASRPQDRQFILSSKKLLLSDSGFYLCAWSMVGGSYEQYFGPGTRLTVT.